This entry lists 27 T cell receptor beta chains sequenced from one sample in a study of T cell changes during pregnancy in multiple sclerosis. Produced via immunoSEQ multiplex PCR; TCRdb's table is partial and in-frame only. The sample gives 55,000 to 70,000 clones, about 88% of which show up once; 2.5% is in the top ten. This specimen consisted of peripheral blood, obtained in the first trimester of pregnancy. These receptors were obtained from a female donor with multiple sclerosis, enrolled in a pregnancy study.

The genes are TRBV7-2 and TRBJ1-1; D gene uncertain. Trimming cost V 1 base and J 0 bases, with 12 bases left between them. Germline V gene sequence: CDR1 SGHTA, CDR2 FQGNSA. This CDR3 is 16 amino acids long. This CDR3 is CASSLVGGIMNTEAFF. In DNA form, the CDR3 reads TGTGCCAGCAGCTTAGTTGGAGGAATCATGAACACTGAAGCTTTCTTT.

This chain joins TRBV19 and TRBJ2-7, with no clear D. The V and J ends lost 5 bases and 2 bases respectively, with 13 bases between them. CDR1 and CDR2 (germline): LNHDA, SQIVND (reference sequence). The CDR3 length is 14 residues. The CDR3 nucleotides are TGTGCCAGTAGTTTCCCCAATGGCCCCTACGAGCAGTACTTC. It translates to CASSFPNGPYEQYF.

The chain couples TRBV9 to TRBJ1-1; perhaps TRBD1 as D (6 bases). This CDR3 has 13 amino acids. CDR1 SGDLS and CDR2 YYNGEE come from the germline V gene. V dropped 7 bases and J dropped 6 bases, with 16 bases sitting between them. The CDR3 DNA sequence: TGTGCCAGCTCAGTCACAGGGTACTCTGAAGCTTTCTTT. It yields the protein CASSVTGYSEAFF.

The chain combines TRBV29-1 with TRBJ1-1, with TRBD1 matching over 7 bases. V trimming: 6 bases; J trimming: 11 bases; junction bases outside the gene matches: 9. The CDR3 covers 11 residues. The germline V gene encodes CDR1 SQVTM and CDR2 ANQGSEA. CDR3: CSVERGGDAFF. The DNA for the CDR3 is TGCAGCGTCGAGCGAGGGGGCGACGCTTTCTTT.

The J gene is TRBJ2-7, the V gene TRBV19; TRBD1 agrees at 7 bases. V dropped 6 bases and J dropped 7; count of bases not matched to a gene: 18. The CDR3 runs 16 residues. Germline V gene sequence: CDR1 LNHDA, CDR2 SQIVND (reference sequence). In DNA form, the CDR3 reads TGTGCCAGTAGCGAACACAGGGGACGCCTTAAGTTGGAGCAGTACTTC. This codes for CASSEHRGRLKLEQYF.

The V gene is TRBV7-9, the J gene TRBJ1-1; D uncertain. Per the germline V gene, CDR1 is SEHNR and CDR2 is FQNEAQ (reference sequence). The V end lost 7 bases, the J end lost 0 bases, and 6 bases lay between the germline ends. The CDR3 spans 12 residues. CDR3 DNA: TGTGCCAGCAACGGGATGAACACTGAAGCTTTCTTT. It codes for CASNGMNTEAFF.

This clone was seen a single time. V and J are TRBV6-5 and TRBJ2-7, with D maybe TRBD1 (6 bases). The CDR3 covers 14 residues. Germline lookup yields CDR1 MNHEY and CDR2 SVGAGI. With 6 bases removed from V and 5 bases from J, the gap between germline ends came to 17 bases. CDR3: CASRFSRGPHEQYF. DNA of the CDR3: TGTGCCAGCAGGTTTAGCAGGGGTCCCCACGAGCAGTACTTC.

The chain combines TRBV7-2 with TRBJ2-7; D gene unclear. CDR1 and CDR2 (germline): SGHTA, FQGNSA. V was clipped by 5 bases and J by 2 bases, with 7 bases between them. The CDR3 contains 12 residues. The CDR3 sequence is CASSIITYEQYF. CDR3 DNA sequence: TGTGCCAGCAGCATCATCACCTACGAGCAGTACTTC.

This chain connects TRBV29-1 to TRBJ1-5; a possible D gene is TRBD1 (5 bases). Trimming took off 0 bases at V and 4 bases at J, with 10 bases between the two ends. CDR1 is SQVTM and CDR2 is ANQGSEA in the germline V gene. This CDR3 comprises 14 residues. CDR3 amino acids: CSVEETGGNQPQHF. Written as DNA, the CDR3 is TGCAGCGTTGAAGAGACGGGGGGTAATCAGCCCCAGCATTTT.

The chain uses TRBV7-2 and TRBJ1-2; perhaps TRBD1 as D (6 bases). Germline CDR1 is SGHTA and CDR2 is FQGNSA. This CDR3 comprises 14 residues. V was cut by 5 bases and J by 2 bases, with 12 bases left in between. CDR3 sequence (DNA): TGTGCCAGCAGCCACTCCAGGGGCAACTATGGCTACACCTTC. It yields the protein CASSHSRGNYGYTF.

This clone was recorded a few times. The chain employs TRBV5-5 and TRBJ1-5; tentative D call: TRBD1 (6 bases). V was cut by 7 bases and J by 4 bases, with 12 bases left in between. Germline V gene lookup returns CDR1 SGHKS and CDR2 YYEKEE (reference sequence). This CDR3 has 13 residues. Here the CDR3 reads CASQTGTNQPQHF. The CDR3 DNA sequence: TGTGCCAGCCAGACAGGAACAAATCAGCCCCAGCATTTT.

This clone has only one observation. The chain links TRBV5-1 to TRBJ2-5; 8 nucleotides line up with TRBD2. Germline V gene data show CDR1 as SGHRS and CDR2 as YFSETQ. V was pared by 2 bases and J by 7 bases, with 13 bases of the junction left unmatched. The CDR3 has 16 amino acids. CDR3 DNA sequence: TGCGCCAGCAGCTTCGGGTTAGCGGGGCCCCGGGGGACCCAGTACTTC. The encoded protein is CASSFGLAGPRGTQYF. Variable domain in full (rest from reference TRBV5-1 and TRBJ2-5): KAGVTQTPRYLIKTRGQQVTLSCSPISGHRSVSWYQQTPGQGLQFLFEYFSETQRNKGNFPGRFSGRQFSNSRSEMNVSTLELGDSALYLCASSFGLAGPRGTQYFGPGTRLLVL.

This clone was seen a single time. The genes are TRBV27 and TRBJ2-7, with D perhaps matching TRBD2 (5 bases). This CDR3 contains 18 residues. Germline assignment: CDR1 MNHEY and CDR2 SMNVEV (reference sequence). Trimming removed 0 bases from V and 3 bases from J, with 21 bases in between. CDR3: CASSLSLREGGLLYEQYF. Written as DNA, the CDR3 is TGTGCCAGCAGTTTATCCCTACGGGAAGGTGGGCTACTCTACGAGCAGTACTTC.

This chain links TRBV6-1 with TRBJ2-7, with D maybe TRBD2 (5 bases). Per germline, CDR1 MNHNS and CDR2 SASEGT. This CDR3 has 12 amino acids. Trimming shortened V by 7 bases and J by 4 bases, and 11 bases separated the two germline ends. As DNA, the CDR3 is TGTGCCAGCAAGGGCGGGTGGTACGAGCAGTACTTC. As protein: CASKGGWYEQYF.

The chain couples TRBV6-5 to TRBJ2-7, with D possibly being TRBD1 (5 bases). Trimming took 2 bases from V and 6 from J, leaving 14 bases between them. The CDR3 has 14 amino acids. CDR1 is MNHEY and CDR2 is SVGAGI in the germline V gene. CDR3 coding DNA: TGTGCCAGCAGTTACGCGTGGCAGGGCACCGAGCAGTACTTC. It yields the protein CASSYAWQGTEQYF.

The chain uses TRBV6-5 and TRBJ1-4; no firm D call. V dropped 4 bases and J dropped 8 bases, with 5 bases sitting between them. CDR3 length: 11 amino acids. Germline assignment: CDR1 MNHEY and CDR2 SVGAGI. The CDR3 sequence: CASSSGEKLFF. In DNA, the CDR3 is TGTGCCAGCAGTTCCGGGGAAAAACTGTTTTTT.

V gene TRBV7-3 combines with J gene TRBJ2-3, with 7 bases fitting TRBD1. CDR1 SGHTA and CDR2 FQGTGA come from the germline V gene. The CDR3 has 18 amino acids. J gave up 2 bases and V 3 bases, and 14 bases lay outside the gene matches. The CDR3 DNA follows: TGTGCCAGCAGCTTTCATCCCTGGGACAGAGAAAACACAGATACGCAGTATTTT. It codes for CASSFHPWDRENTDTQYF.

The chain is built from TRBV5-1 and TRBJ1-2; maybe TRBD1 (6 bases). V lost 0 bases and J lost 0, with 18 bases in between. The CDR3 is 18 residues long. Germline loops: CDR1 SGHRS, CDR2 YFSETQ. CDR3 residues: CASSLVGLGQSPNYGYTF. For the CDR3, the DNA is TGCGCCAGCAGCTTGGTTGGGCTTGGACAGTCACCTAACTATGGCTACACCTTC.

The chain recombines TRBV11-3 with TRBJ2-1, with 7 bases lining up with TRBD2. J lost 6 bases, V lost 5 bases, and 1 base had no gene match. This CDR3 is built from 12 residues. Germline V gene lookup returns CDR1 SGHNT and CDR2 YENEEA. CDR3 bases: TGTGCCAGCAGCCAGCGGGGCAATGAGCAGTTCTTC. The encoded protein is CASSQRGNEQFF.

The genes are TRBV9 and TRBJ2-4; possible D gene TRBD2, 5 bases. V lost 0 bases and J 7 bases, leaving 11 bases between the germline ends. CDR3 length equals 14 residues. Germline lookup yields CDR1 SGDLS and CDR2 YYNGEE. The CDR3 here is CASSVGTGGNIQYF. Here the CDR3 DNA reads TGTGCCAGCAGCGTAGGAACTGGCGGGAACATTCAGTACTTC.

This clone was observed a few times. The chain recombines TRBV5-6 with TRBJ1-6; the D is unclear. The germline V gene has CDR1 SGHDT and CDR2 YYEEEE. V was clipped by 1 base and J by 6 bases, with 8 bases between them. The CDR3 length is 14 residues. This CDR3 is CASSLTEINSPLHF. In nucleotides, the CDR3 is TGTGCCAGCAGCTTGACAGAAATTAATTCACCCCTCCACTTT.

The chain employs TRBV9 and TRBJ1-6; the match to TRBD1 covers 9 bases. The V segment lost 3 bases and the J segment 10 bases; nucleotides outside the gene matches: 11. In germline, CDR1 is SGDLS, CDR2 YYNGEE. CDR3 size: 16 residues. This CDR3 is CASSGAGTGLGSPLHF. CDR3 nucleotides: TGTGCCAGCAGCGGCGCCGGGACAGGGTTAGGATCACCCCTCCACTTT.

The chain uses TRBV2 and TRBJ1-3; 7 bases match TRBD1. The V gene's germline CDR1 is SNHLY and CDR2 FYNNEI. V trimming: 5 bases; J trimming: 4 bases; junction bases outside the gene matches: 2. This CDR3 has 13 residues. In DNA form, the CDR3 reads TGTGCCAGCAGTTCGACAGGGGGAAACACCATATATTTT. As protein: CASSSTGGNTIYF. Full variable domain (rest looked up from reference TRBV2 and TRBJ1-3): EPEVTQTPSHQVTQMGQEVILRCVPISNHLYFYWYRQILGQKVEFLVSFYNNEISEKSEIFDDQFSVERPDGSNFTLKIRSTKLEDSAMYFCASSSTGGNTIYFGEGSWLTVV.

This chain links TRBV29-1 with TRBJ2-3; 9 bases are shared with TRBD1. CDR1 and CDR2 from the germline V gene are SQVTM and ANQGSEA. The CDR3 is 17 amino acids. The V gene end was trimmed by 5 bases and the J gene end by 5 bases; junction bases not matched to a gene: 17. The CDR3 loop is CSVQIIPGQGFGDTQYF. CDR3 bases: TGCAGCGTTCAAATTATTCCGGGACAGGGATTTGGAGATACGCAGTATTTT.

The chain carries TRBV7-2 and TRBJ2-5; 12 bases are a match to TRBD1. The CDR3 extends over 15 amino acids. V dropped 5 bases and J dropped 4; count of bases not matched to a gene: 5. Germline V gene data show CDR1 as SGHTA and CDR2 as FQGNSA. In nucleotides, the CDR3 is TGTGCCAGCAGCGCCGGGACAGGGGGCTTAGAGACCCAGTACTTC. This codes for CASSAGTGGLETQYF.

The V call is TRBV19, the J call TRBJ1-1; D unclear. The germline V gene has CDR1 LNHDA and CDR2 SQIVND (reference sequence). V lost 3 bases and J 0 bases, leaving 5 bases between the germline ends. The CDR3 is made up of 13 amino acids. Here the CDR3 reads CASSMTLNTEAFF. As DNA, the CDR3 is TGTGCCAGTAGTATGACACTGAACACTGAAGCTTTCTTT.

The V and J genes are TRBV5-8 and TRBJ1-1, with 7 nucleotides matching TRBD1. The CDR3 contains 16 residues. After removal of 0 bases from V and 4 bases from J, the junction contained 9 bases not matched to a gene. Germline CDR1 and CDR2: SGHTS and YDEGEE. DNA for the CDR3: TGTGCCAGCAGCTTGGAGACAGGGCTAGGAAGCACTGAAGCTTTCTTT. This encodes CASSLETGLGSTEAFF.